Presented here are 28 T cell receptor beta chains from one specimen sequenced in a study of blood T cell repertoires in COVID-19. The repertoire was sequenced with immunoSEQ multiplex PCR; TCRdb's copy has only in-frame clones and lacks some. Here the sample spans about 100,000 clones, 85% being singletons. What was sequenced was peripheral blood. These receptors came from a woman in her 70s with active or convalescent COVID-19.

In DNA form, the CDR3 reads TGTGCCAGCAGTGAACACAGGGAAGGGGATGGCTACACCTTC. It specifies CASSEHREGDGYTF. The genes are TRBV2 and TRBJ1-2, with D perhaps matching TRBD1 (6 bases). The germline gives CDR1 SNHLY, CDR2 FYNNEI. V was pared by 2 bases and J by 6 bases, with 13 bases between. This CDR3 is built from 14 residues.

The CDR3 is CASRDRGTDTEAFF. The CDR3 DNA is TGTGCCAGCCGGGACAGGGGAACGGACACTGAAGCTTTCTTT. V is TRBV2 and J is TRBJ1-1, with 10 bases identical to TRBD1. CDR1 is SNHLY and CDR2 is FYNNEI in the germline V gene. The CDR3 is made up of 14 amino acids. V lost 8 bases and J lost 3; bases outside the gene matches: 6.

The gene calls are TRBV18 and TRBJ2-1, with 12 bases identical to TRBD2. Germline V gene data show CDR1 as KGHSH and CDR2 as LQKENI. With 4 bases clipped from V and 1 base from J, the junction kept 8 bases outside the gene matches. There are 18 residues in the CDR3. DNA for the CDR3: TGTGCCAGCTCACTATACCAGACTAGCGGGAGTTCCTACAATGAGCAGTTCTTC. This translates into CASSLYQTSGSSYNEQFF.

The rearrangement joins TRBV7-2 to TRBJ2-3; 7 bases map to TRBD2. Germline CDR1 SGHTA, CDR2 FQGNSA. The CDR3 extends over 18 amino acids. V shed 4 bases, J shed 2 bases, and the junction held 15 bases outside the gene matches. The CDR3 reads CASSSRSGWGGSTDTQYF. The CDR3 region has the DNA TGTGCCAGCAGCTCCCGTAGTGGGTGGGGGGGTTCCACAGATACGCAGTATTTT.

The V gene is TRBV30, the J gene TRBJ1-6, with D possibly being TRBD1 (5 bases). Germline assignment: CDR1 GTSNPN and CDR2 SVGIG (reference sequence). The V end was cut by 0 bases, the J end by 7 bases, with 10 bases between. CDR3 length: 14 amino acids. The CDR3 DNA reads TGTGCCTGGAGTGTCTCAGGGTTAAATTCACCCCTCCACTTT. Translating gives CAWSVSGLNSPLHF.

The chain carries TRBV30 and TRBJ1-3, with 8 bases aligning to TRBD1. Germline V gene lookup returns CDR1 GTSNPN and CDR2 SVGIG (reference sequence). The CDR3 consists of 12 residues. CDR3 sequence reads: CGQGANGNTIYF. In DNA form, the CDR3 reads TGTGGCCAGGGGGCCAATGGAAACACCATATATTTT. Full variable domain (missing parts from reference TRBV30 and TRBJ1-3): SQTIHQWPATLVQPVGSPLSLECTVEGTSNPNLYWYRQAAGRGLQLLFYSVGIGQISSEVPQNLSASRPQDRQFILSSKKLLLSDSGFYLCGQGANGNTIYFGEGSWLTVV.

This chain links TRBV30 with TRBJ2-7; maybe TRBD1 (6 bases). Germline-derived CDR1 and CDR2 are GTSNPN and SVGIG (reference sequence). Trimming took off 3 bases at V and 3 bases at J, with 21 bases between the two ends. This CDR3 has 16 residues. The CDR3 DNA follows: TGTGCCTGGAGCCGGGCAGGGGCGACCTATGTCTACGAGCAGTACTTC. Its translation is CAWSRAGATYVYEQYF.

This clone has more than one count but fewer than ten. The chain recombines TRBV2 with TRBJ1-5; D gene ambiguous. V lost 0 bases and J lost 7, with 4 bases in between. CDR3 length equals 12 residues. Germline CDR1 reads SNHLY; CDR2 reads FYNNEI. The CDR3 sequence is CASSEAGQPQHF. CDR3 DNA sequence: TGTGCCAGCAGTGAAGCCGGGCAGCCCCAGCATTTT.

The table lists this clone with a few counts. J is TRBJ1-1 and V is TRBV25-1; TRBD1 aligns across 7 bases. The CDR3 extends over 13 amino acids. V trimming: 7 bases; J trimming: 1 base; junction bases outside the gene matches: 3. CDR1 and CDR2 (germline): MGHDK, SYGVNS. The DNA of the CDR3 is TGTGCCAGCATCGGACAGGCGAACACTGAAGCTTTCTTT. Translating gives CASIGQANTEAFF.

This clone was detected only once. V and J are TRBV4-3 and TRBJ1-1; D not certain. The CDR3 contains 13 residues. V lost 5 bases, J lost 1 base, and 8 bases lay in between. Germline values: CDR1 LGHNA, CDR2 YSLEER. The CDR3 region has the DNA TGCGCCAGCAGCTCGACACAGAACACTGAAGCTTTCTTT. It is translated as CASSSTQNTEAFF.

In this sample, this clone turned up once. The rearrangement uses TRBV13 and TRBJ2-2; 10 bases are shared with TRBD2. Germline trimming cut 4 bases from V and 1 base from J; bases unmatched to any gene: 3. The V gene's germline CDR1 is PRHDT and CDR2 FYEKMQ (reference sequence). The CDR3 has 16 residues. This CDR3 reads CASSSRTSGNTGELFF. CDR3 in DNA: TGTGCCAGCAGCTCCCGGACTAGCGGGAACACCGGGGAGCTGTTTTTT.

The rearrangement uses TRBV5-1 and TRBJ1-4; TRBD1 is a possible D gene (6 bases). V was cut by 0 bases and J by 4 bases, with 13 bases left in between. The CDR3 length is 16 residues. Looked up from germline, CDR1 is SGHRS and CDR2 is YFSETQ. The CDR3 protein is CASSLVVGGGNEKLFF. CDR3 sequence (DNA): TGCGCCAGCAGCTTGGTCGTGGGAGGGGGTAATGAAAAACTGTTTTTT.

The J gene is TRBJ2-5, the V gene TRBV7-8; TRBD1 matches 7 bases. The germline CDR1 and CDR2 sequences are SGHVS and FQNEAQ. The CDR3 consists of 14 residues. Trimming removed 5 bases from V and 1 base from J; junction bases left unmatched: 4. The CDR3 DNA sequence: TGTGCCAGCAGCAAACGGGACAGCCAAGAGACCCAGTACTTC. As protein: CASSKRDSQETQYF.

This chain connects TRBV5-1 to TRBJ1-1; TRBD1 matches 7 bases. This CDR3 comprises 15 residues. The germline CDR1 and CDR2 sequences are SGHRS and YFSETQ. V trimming: 0 bases; J trimming: 2 bases; junction bases outside the gene matches: 4. Here the CDR3 DNA reads TGCGCCAGCAGCTTGGCCGGGACAGCTAACACTGAAGCTTTCTTT. Translation: CASSLAGTANTEAFF.

This chain connects TRBV10-2 to TRBJ2-7, with 9 positions matching TRBD1. From germline, CDR1 is WSHSY and CDR2 SAAADI. With 0 bases clipped from V and 4 bases from J, the junction kept 4 bases outside the gene matches. There are 15 residues in the CDR3. As DNA, the CDR3 is TGCGCCAGCAGTGAGTCGGCCGGACAGGGGTACGAGCAGTACTTC. This encodes CASSESAGQGYEQYF.

This chain connects TRBV6-6 to TRBJ2-5; 7 nucleotides line up with TRBD1. With V trimmed by 4 bases and J by 5 bases, 4 bases remained unmatched. This CDR3 is 13 amino acids long. Germline-derived CDR1 and CDR2 are MNHNY and SVGAGI (reference sequence). In nucleotides, the CDR3 is TGTGCCAGCAGTTCCCAGGGACAGGAGACCCAGTACTTC. Translation gives CASSSQGQETQYF.

The chain joins TRBV5-4 to TRBJ2-7; 14 positions agree with TRBD2. In germline, CDR1 is SGHNT, CDR2 YYREEE (reference sequence). The V segment lost 4 bases and the J segment 3 bases; nucleotides outside the gene matches: 15. The CDR3 runs to 19 residues. The CDR3 loop reads CASSKGGTSGSLRNYEQYF. As DNA, the CDR3 is TGTGCCAGCAGCAAGGGGGGGACTAGCGGGAGTCTCAGGAACTACGAGCAGTACTTC.

This clone was seen a single time. The gene calls are TRBV5-1 and TRBJ2-1; the D gene is possibly TRBD1 (5 bases). There are 14 residues in the CDR3. The V gene's germline CDR1 is SGHRS and CDR2 YFSETQ. Trimming took 4 bases from V and 4 from J, leaving 12 bases between them. The CDR3 spells CASSPSSGYNEQFF. The CDR3, as DNA: TGCGCCAGCAGCCCAAGCTCAGGGTACAATGAGCAGTTCTTC.

This clone is a singleton in its sample. The CDR3: CASSQEISAAESSYNEQFF. In DNA, the CDR3 is TGCGCCAGCAGCCAAGAAATTTCCGCGGCGGAAAGCTCCTACAATGAGCAGTTCTTC. This chain uses TRBV4-3 with TRBJ2-1; D unclear. Germline V lookup: CDR1 LGHNA, CDR2 YSLEER. V was cut by 0 bases and J by 0 bases, with 18 bases left in between. This CDR3 contains 19 residues.

This clone was detected a few times. The same CDR3 is also encoded by other DNA sequences in this sample. This sequence joins TRBV7-2 and TRBJ2-3; D may be TRBD2 (6 bases). V gave up 5 bases and J gave up 6 bases, with 12 bases separating them. The CDR3 totals 13 residues. Germline lookup yields CDR1 SGHTA and CDR2 FQGNSA. In DNA, the CDR3 is TGTGCCAGCAGCCTTGTCCGGGGGGATACGCAGTATTTT. Protein product: CASSLVRGDTQYF.

The chain couples TRBV28 to TRBJ1-2; tentative D call: TRBD1 (5 bases). Trimming stripped 5 bases from V and 4 bases from J, with 14 bases between. CDR1 MDHEN and CDR2 SYDVKM come from the germline V gene. CDR3 size: 14 residues. CDR3 sequence: CASSPPTGLYGYTF. CDR3 nucleotide sequence: TGTGCCAGCAGTCCCCCCACAGGCCTCTATGGCTACACCTTC.

This sequence joins TRBV28 and TRBJ2-1, with 14 bases aligning to TRBD2. Trimming removed 4 bases from V and 9 bases from J; junction bases left unmatched: 2. This CDR3 spans 14 amino acids. The germline gives CDR1 MDHEN, CDR2 SYDVKM. The CDR3 DNA reads TGTGCCAGCAGTTGGGGACTAGCGGGAGTTGAGCAGTTCTTC. Translation: CASSWGLAGVEQFF.

The chain combines TRBV19 with TRBJ1-6, with 8 bases that match TRBD1. The germline V gene encodes CDR1 LNHDA and CDR2 SQIVND (reference sequence). The V gene end was trimmed by 4 bases and the J gene end by 8 bases; junction bases not matched to a gene: 4. This CDR3 is 14 amino acids long. The CDR3 reads CASSTDRGHSPLHF. CDR3 sequence (DNA): TGTGCCAGTAGTACCGACAGGGGACATTCACCCCTCCACTTT.

The chain is built from TRBV24-1 and TRBJ1-2; the match to TRBD1 covers 7 bases. The CDR3 contains 15 residues. V gave up 6 bases and J gave up 4 bases; unmatched junction bases: 10. Per the germline V gene, CDR1 is KGHDR and CDR2 is SFDVKD. The DNA of the CDR3 is TGTGCCACCAGTCCAACCTTACAGGGGCCCTATGGCTACACCTTC. Its translation: CATSPTLQGPYGYTF.

The gene calls are TRBV5-1 and TRBJ1-1, with D unclear. The CDR3 has 13 residues. Germline V gene sequence: CDR1 SGHRS, CDR2 YFSETQ. V was clipped by 3 bases and J by 0 bases, with 6 bases between them. Here the CDR3 reads CASSSEMNTEAFF. CDR3 nucleotides: TGCGCCAGCAGCTCGGAGATGAACACTGAAGCTTTCTTT. Variable domain in full (rest from reference TRBV5-1 and TRBJ1-1): KAGVTQTPRYLIKTRGQQVTLSCSPISGHRSVSWYQQTPGQGLQFLFEYFSETQRNKGNFPGRFSGRQFSNSRSEMNVSTLELGDSALYLCASSSEMNTEAFFGQGTRLTVV.

This chain links TRBV6-5 with TRBJ2-1; 8 nucleotides align to TRBD1. J lost 6 bases, V lost 6 bases, and 7 bases had no gene match. CDR1 is MNHEY and CDR2 is SVGAGI in the germline V gene. The CDR3 is 14 residues long. CDR3 loop: CASRSGQGGNEQFF. The CDR3 DNA follows: TGTGCCAGCAGATCTGGACAGGGCGGCAATGAGCAGTTCTTC.

This clone was observed a single time. The rearrangement joins TRBV3-1 (or the pseudogene TRBV3-2) to TRBJ1-1; 7 bases agree with TRBD1. V shed 4 bases, J shed 8 bases, and the junction held 4 bases outside the gene matches. CDR3 size: 12 residues. Germline loops: CDR1 LGHDT, CDR2 YNNKEL (reference sequence). The CDR3 region is CASSLRQGEAFF. CDR3 coding DNA: TGTGCCAGCAGCCTACGACAGGGCGAAGCTTTCTTT.

The chain uses TRBV24-1 and TRBJ2-2; D is perhaps TRBD2 (6 bases). Trimming pared 7 bases from V and 3 bases from J, leaving 14 bases between. The CDR3 is made up of 15 amino acids. Germline CDR1 KGHDR, CDR2 SFDVKD. CDR3 sequence: CATRDGTLDTGELFF. The CDR3 bases are TGTGCCACCAGGGACGGGACTCTGGACACCGGGGAGCTGTTTTTT.